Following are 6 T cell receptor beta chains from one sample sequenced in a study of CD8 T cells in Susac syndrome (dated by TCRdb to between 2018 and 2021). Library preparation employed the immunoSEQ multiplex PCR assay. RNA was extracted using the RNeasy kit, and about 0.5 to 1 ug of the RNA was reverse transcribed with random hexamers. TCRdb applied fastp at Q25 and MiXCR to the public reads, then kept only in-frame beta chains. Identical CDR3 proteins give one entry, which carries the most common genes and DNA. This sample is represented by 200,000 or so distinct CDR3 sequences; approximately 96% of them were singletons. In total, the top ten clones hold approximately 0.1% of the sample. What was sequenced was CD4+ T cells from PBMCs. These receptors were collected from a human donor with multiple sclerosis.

The CDR3 nucleotides are TGTGCCAGCAGCCCCCGCCGCGCAGGAGGGGAGACCCAGTACTTC. This translates into CASSPRRAGGETQYF. V and J are TRBV3-1 and TRBJ2-5; perhaps TRBD2 as D (6 bases). CDR3 length equals 15 residues. Germline V gene sequence: CDR1 LGHDT, CDR2 YNNKEL (reference sequence). Trimming removed 4 bases from V and 5 bases from J, with 17 bases in between.

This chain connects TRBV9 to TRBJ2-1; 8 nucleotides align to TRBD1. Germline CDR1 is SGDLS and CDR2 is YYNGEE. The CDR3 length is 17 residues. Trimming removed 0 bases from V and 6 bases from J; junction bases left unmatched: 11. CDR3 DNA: TGTGCCAGCAGCGTAGGACCCCGCCCCACAGGGGGCAATGAGCAGTTCTTC. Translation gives CASSVGPRPTGGNEQFF.

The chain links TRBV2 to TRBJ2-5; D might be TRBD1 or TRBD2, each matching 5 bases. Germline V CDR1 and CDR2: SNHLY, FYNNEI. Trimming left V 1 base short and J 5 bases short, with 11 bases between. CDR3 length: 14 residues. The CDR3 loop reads CASSEGYEGETQYF. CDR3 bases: TGTGCCAGCAGTGAAGGGTACGAGGGGGAGACCCAGTACTTC.

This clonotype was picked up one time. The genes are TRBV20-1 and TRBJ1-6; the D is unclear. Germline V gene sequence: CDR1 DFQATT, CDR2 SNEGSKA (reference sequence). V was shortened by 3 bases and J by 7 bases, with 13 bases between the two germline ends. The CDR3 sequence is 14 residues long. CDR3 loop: CSASSGRPNSPLHF. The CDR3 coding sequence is TGCAGTGCTAGTTCCGGTCGGCCGAATTCACCCCTCCACTTT.

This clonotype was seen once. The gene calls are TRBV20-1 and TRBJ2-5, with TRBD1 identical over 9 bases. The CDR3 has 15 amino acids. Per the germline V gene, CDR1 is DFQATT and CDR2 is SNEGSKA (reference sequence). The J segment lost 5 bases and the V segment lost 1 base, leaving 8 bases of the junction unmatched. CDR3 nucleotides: TGCAGTGCTAGAGCCCTAGGACAGGGGACGGAGACCCAGTACTTC. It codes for CSARALGQGTETQYF.

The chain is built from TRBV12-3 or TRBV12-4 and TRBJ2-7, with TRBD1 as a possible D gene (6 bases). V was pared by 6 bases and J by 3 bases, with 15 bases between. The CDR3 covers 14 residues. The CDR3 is CASSGRTVSYEQYF. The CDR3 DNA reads TGTGCCAGCAGCGGACGGACAGTCAGCTACGAGCAGTACTTC.